One and the same sample provided the 32 T cell receptor beta chains below, sequenced in a study of Ad26.COV2.S vaccination and SARS-CoV-2 variants. Noted treatment: over 15 received Ad26.COV2.S at low or high dose, single or two shots; 5 received placebo; per-sample allocation not given. Material that was analyzed had been drawn on day 63 after the first vaccine or placebo injection. The repertoire was sequenced with immunoSEQ multiplex PCR; TCRdb's copy has only in-frame clones and lacks some. The sample records some 290,000 clones, about 82% being singletons. This material consisted of peripheral blood, taken in a trial of Ad26.COV2.S vaccine versus placebo. These receptors all stem from a person between 18 and 59 years old who received the Ad26.COV2.S COVID-19 vaccine or a placebo.

V is TRBV24-1 and J is TRBJ2-3, with a weak D call TRBD1 (5 bases). Germline loops: CDR1 KGHDR, CDR2 SFDVKD. The V end lost 10 bases, the J end lost 4 bases, and 17 bases lay between the germline ends. There are 14 residues in the CDR3. The DNA for the CDR3 is TGTGCCACTAATATGGGCAGGGAATCAGATACGCAGTATTTT. Its translation: CATNMGRESDTQYF.

This chain links TRBV7-9 with TRBJ2-3, with D perhaps TRBD2 (7 bases). This CDR3 has 18 amino acids. Germline V lookup: CDR1 SEHNR, CDR2 FQNEAQ (reference sequence). Trimming left V 2 bases short and J 3 bases short, with 21 bases between. In DNA form, the CDR3 reads TGTGCCAGCAGCTTATCCCGCGGCAGGGGAGGGCGGACAGATACGCAGTATTTT. Its translation is CASSLSRGRGGRTDTQYF.

The chain recombines TRBV2 with TRBJ2-3; TRBD1 might be the D (5 bases). This CDR3 region has 11 residues. Germline V gene data show CDR1 as SNHLY and CDR2 as FYNNEI. Trimming removed 9 bases from V and 5 bases from J, with 9 bases in between. This chain's CDR3 is CASATGDTQYF. The CDR3 DNA sequence: TGTGCCAGTGCCACAGGAGATACGCAGTATTTT.

This clone has a single count. The chain joins TRBV5-1 to TRBJ2-1; TRBD1 aligns across 7 bases. V lost 1 base to trimming and J lost 4 bases; unmatched junction nucleotides: 11. There are 17 residues in the CDR3. Germline V CDR1 and CDR2: SGHRS, YFSETQ. DNA of the CDR3: TGCGCCAGCAGCTTGAGCGACAGGGCAAACGGTTACAATGAGCAGTTCTTC. This encodes CASSLSDRANGYNEQFF.

This clone has just a few counts. This sequence joins TRBV4-3 and TRBJ1-4; 8 nucleotides align to TRBD1. This CDR3 is 14 amino acids long. Germline V gene sequence: CDR1 LGHNA, CDR2 YSLEER. The junction had 4 bases not matched to a gene; V was cut back by 1 base and J by 9 bases. DNA of the CDR3: TGCGCCAGCAGCCAAGCTGGACAGGGAAAAAAACTGTTTTTT. This sequence encodes CASSQAGQGKKLFF.

Only one count was recorded for this clone. The chain recombines TRBV18 with TRBJ1-1, with unresolved D. The V gene's germline CDR1 is KGHSH and CDR2 LQKENI. The V and J ends lost 3 bases and 2 bases respectively, with 4 bases between them. The CDR3 totals 12 residues. Written as DNA, the CDR3 is TGTGCCAGCTCACCGACCAACACTGAAGCTTTCTTT. Translated: CASSPTNTEAFF.

This rearrangement joins TRBV5-5 to TRBJ2-1; D is possibly TRBD2 (6 bases). The V end lost 4 bases, the J end lost 0 bases, and 20 bases lay between the germline ends. From germline, CDR1 is SGHKS and CDR2 YYEKEE (reference sequence). The CDR3 extends over 18 amino acids. For the CDR3, the DNA is TGTGCCAGCAGCGAGGCACCCCAGGGACTTGACTCCTACAATGAGCAGTTCTTC. It specifies CASSEAPQGLDSYNEQFF.

The chain is built from TRBV7-2 and TRBJ2-2; D is unclear. Germline V gives CDR1 SGHTA, CDR2 FQGNSA. The CDR3 totals 13 residues. V lost 1 base to trimming and J lost 5 bases, with 5 bases between them. Written as DNA, the CDR3 is TGTGCCAGCAGCTTAGGGGGAACCGGGGAGCTGTTTTTT. Protein: CASSLGGTGELFF.

This clone appeared once. The chain employs TRBV5-1 and TRBJ1-6; D is unclear. Trimming pared 2 bases from V and 6 bases from J, leaving 6 bases between. This CDR3 has 13 residues. Germline values: CDR1 SGHRS, CDR2 YFSETQ. Written as DNA, the CDR3 is TGCGCCAGCAGCTTAGACACTAATTCACCCCTCCACTTT. This codes for CASSLDTNSPLHF.

The chain links TRBV18 to TRBJ1-1; 12 nucleotides line up with TRBD1. The V and J ends lost 3 bases and 1 base, in that order; junction bases with no gene match: 3. The CDR3 covers 16 residues. Germline CDR1 KGHSH, CDR2 LQKENI. CDR3 nucleotides: TGTGCCAGCTCACCGGGACAGGGGGCATCGAACACTGAAGCTTTCTTT. Protein product: CASSPGQGASNTEAFF.

The chain recombines TRBV11-2 with TRBJ2-5, with D hard to call. The CDR3 is 13 residues long. Germline V gene lookup returns CDR1 SGHAT and CDR2 FQNNGV. Trimming removed 2 bases from V and 5 bases from J, with 9 bases in between. The CDR3 coding sequence is TGTGCCAGCAGCTTAACTCACGCCGAGACCCAGTACTTC. As protein: CASSLTHAETQYF.

The chain joins TRBV30 to TRBJ1-6, with TRBD1 as a possible D gene (5 bases). CDR1 GTSNPN and CDR2 SVGIG come from the germline V gene (reference sequence). This CDR3 has 12 residues. V lost 1 base, J lost 18 bases, and 16 bases lay in between. For the CDR3, the DNA is TGTGCCTGGAGTGGGGGGGAGCGGTTCCCCCACTTT. It codes for CAWSGGERFPHF.

The chain uses TRBV5-4 and TRBJ1-2; D gene unclear. Trimming pared 2 bases from V and 0 bases from J, leaving 8 bases between. From germline, CDR1 is SGHNT and CDR2 YYREEE (reference sequence). The CDR3 runs 14 residues. Written as DNA, the CDR3 is TGTGCCAGCAGCTTCCGGGTAGCTAACTATGGCTACACCTTC. Its protein is CASSFRVANYGYTF.

V is TRBV7-2 and J is TRBJ1-5, with a weak D call TRBD1 (5 bases). Looked up from germline, CDR1 is SGHTA and CDR2 is FQGNSA. This CDR3 spans 15 amino acids. V dropped 5 bases and J dropped 8 bases, with 19 bases sitting between them. CDR3 coding DNA: TGTGCCAGCAGCAGTCAGTCAGGGACGATGGAGCCCCAGCATTTT. Amino acids: CASSSQSGTMEPQHF.

With respect to this clone: The germline gene is not matched at one end of the junction; a read error may be the cause. The gene calls are TRBV3-1 (or the pseudogene TRBV3-2) and TRBJ2-4; D is unresolved. Germline V gene lookup returns CDR1 LGHDT and CDR2 YNNKEL (reference sequence). The CDR3 extends over 12 amino acids. CDR3 residues: CASSQDPLTQYF. The CDR3 coding sequence is TGTGCCAGCAGTCAAGACCCATTAACACAGTACTTC.

V usage is TRBV15 and J usage is TRBJ1-2; D gene uncertain. The CDR3 loop spans 15 amino acids. From germline, CDR1 is LNHNV and CDR2 YYDKDF (reference sequence). Trimming pared 2 bases from V and 4 bases from J, leaving 14 bases between. CDR3 nucleotides: TGTGCCACCAGCAGAACGGGCGGACGGTCCTATGGCTACACCTTC. This encodes CATSRTGGRSYGYTF.

In DNA form, the CDR3 reads TGTGCCAGCAGCCGGACAGGGACGAAAAGGGACTATGGCTACACCTTC. Amino acid sequence: CASSRTGTKRDYGYTF. This chain uses TRBV3-1 (or the pseudogene TRBV3-2) with TRBJ1-2, with 8 nucleotides matching TRBD1. This CDR3 contains 16 residues. V dropped 4 bases and J dropped 3; count of bases not matched to a gene: 10. From germline, CDR1 is LGHDT and CDR2 YNNKEL (reference sequence).

This chain links TRBV7-6 with TRBJ1-1, with D unresolved. The V end lost 4 bases, the J end lost 3 bases, and 9 bases lay between the germline ends. Germline V gene lookup returns CDR1 SGHVS and CDR2 FNYEAQ. The CDR3 contains 13 residues. The CDR3, as DNA: TGTGCCAGCAGCTCGAACGTGGACACTGAAGCTTTCTTT. Translating gives CASSSNVDTEAFF.

The chain uses TRBV3-1 (or the pseudogene TRBV3-2) and TRBJ2-5; D not certain. The CDR3 covers 12 residues. CDR1 LGHDT and CDR2 YNNKEL come from the germline V gene (reference sequence). Deletions cut 8 bases from V and 3 bases from J, with 10 bases between. The CDR3 region is CASATPEETQYF. CDR3 coding DNA: TGTGCCAGCGCGACTCCCGAAGAGACCCAGTACTTC.

The chain uses TRBV29-1 and TRBJ2-1; D uncertain. Germline CDR1 reads SQVTM; CDR2 reads ANQGSEA. The V end was cut by 1 base, the J end by 0 bases, with 7 bases between. This CDR3 has 14 amino acids. The CDR3 loop is CSVEGGSSYNEQFF. The CDR3, as DNA: TGCAGCGTTGAAGGGGGAAGCTCCTACAATGAGCAGTTCTTC.

The chain recombines TRBV19 with TRBJ1-2; D is unresolved. Trimming took 5 bases from V and 4 from J, leaving 17 bases between them. Germline V gives CDR1 LNHDA, CDR2 SQIVND (reference sequence). This CDR3 contains 15 residues. The CDR3 DNA reads as TGTGCCAGTAGTCTACCCGGCGGCTTAGGCTATGGCTACACCTTC. Translation gives CASSLPGGLGYGYTF.

This rearrangement joins TRBV3-1 (or the pseudogene TRBV3-2) to TRBJ1-2, with D perhaps matching TRBD1 (5 bases). V dropped 1 base and J dropped 5 bases, with 20 bases sitting between them. CDR3 length equals 17 residues. Germline lookup yields CDR1 LGHDT and CDR2 YNNKEL (reference sequence). CDR3 DNA sequence: TGTGCCAGCAGCCAAGCCCACTTCCAGGGCAGCGGGTATGGCTACACCTTC. Its protein product is CASSQAHFQGSGYGYTF.

The gene calls are TRBV6-4 and TRBJ2-1, with 9 bases fitting TRBD1. CDR1 MRHNA and CDR2 SNTAGT come from the germline V gene. This CDR3 has 16 amino acids. V shed 0 bases, J shed 6 bases, and the junction held 6 bases outside the gene matches. Written as DNA, the CDR3 is TGTGCCAGCAGTGACTCCCCGGGACAGGGCGCCAATGAGCAGTTCTTC. It encodes CASSDSPGQGANEQFF.

The rearrangement joins TRBV25-1 to TRBJ1-6, with 9 nucleotides matching TRBD1. With 4 bases clipped from V and 5 bases from J, the junction kept 3 bases outside the gene matches. The CDR3 covers 15 residues. Germline-derived CDR1 and CDR2 are MGHDK and SYGVNS. The DNA for the CDR3 is TGTGCCAGCAGTGCGACAGGGGGGAATAATTCACCCCTCCACTTT. It encodes CASSATGGNNSPLHF. Supplemented by reference TRBV25-1 and TRBJ1-6, the full variable domain reads EADIYQTPRYLVIGTGKKITLECSQTMGHDKMYWYQQDPGMELHLIHYSYGVNSTEKGDLSSESTVSRIRTEHFPLTLESARPSHTSQYLCASSATGGNNSPLHFGNGTRLTVT.

The chain combines TRBV30 with TRBJ1-6; D is undetermined. The CDR3 contains 18 residues. Germline CDR1 reads GTSNPN; CDR2 reads SVGIG (reference sequence). With 0 bases removed from V and 0 bases from J, the gap between germline ends came to 15 bases. CDR3 DNA: TGTGCCTGGAGTGTACTGAATGACCCTAGCTCCTATAATTCACCCCTCCACTTT. It encodes CAWSVLNDPSSYNSPLHF. Using reference TRBV30 and TRBJ1-6 for the parts outside the CDR3, the full variable domain is SQTIHQWPATLVQPVGSPLSLECTVEGTSNPNLYWYRQAAGRGLQLLFYSVGIGQISSEVPQNLSASRPQDRQFILSSKKLLLSDSGFYLCAWSVLNDPSSYNSPLHFGNGTRLTVT.

The chain combines TRBV6-5 with TRBJ1-1; tentatively, D is TRBD1 (6 bases). This CDR3 spans 13 amino acids. Germline assignment: CDR1 MNHEY and CDR2 SVGAGI. V dropped 6 bases and J dropped 3 bases, with 11 bases sitting between them. CDR3 protein: CASRRGVDTEAFF. Here the CDR3 DNA reads TGTGCCAGCAGGAGGGGGGTGGACACTGAAGCTTTCTTT.

This clone was seen a few times. The chain joins TRBV4-3 to TRBJ1-2; no clear D gene. CDR1 is LGHNA and CDR2 is YSLEER in the germline V gene. Deletions cut 0 bases from V and 8 bases from J, with 19 bases between. This CDR3 is built from 16 residues. The CDR3 DNA follows: TGCGCCAGCAGCCAAGAAGGCCCTCTAGGTCTAGACGGCTACACCTTC. Translating gives CASSQEGPLGLDGYTF.

V is TRBV4-3 and J is TRBJ2-7; D call uncertain. Trimming pared 0 bases from V and 6 bases from J, leaving 9 bases between. Germline CDR1 reads LGHNA; CDR2 reads YSLEER. CDR3 length equals 13 residues. CDR3 nucleotide sequence: TGCGCCAGCAGCCAAGATATAGGGTTCGAGCAGTACTTC. It is translated as CASSQDIGFEQYF.

This clone showed up just once. This chain uses TRBV6-1 with TRBJ2-5; no definite D call. Germline loops: CDR1 MNHNS, CDR2 SASEGT. CDR3 length equals 14 residues. Trimming took off 0 bases at V and 0 bases at J, with 5 bases between the two ends. The CDR3 spells CASSEAWNQETQYF. CDR3 in DNA: TGTGCCAGCAGTGAAGCTTGGAACCAAGAGACCCAGTACTTC.

The rearrangement links TRBV23-1 to TRBJ1-4; the D is unclear. TRBV23-1 is an ORF, with its function uncertain. The CDR3 covers 13 residues. The V gene lost 0 bases and the J gene lost 13 bases, with 12 bases spanning the gap. The CDR3, as DNA: TGCGCCAGCAGTCAATCGGTTCAGGTACGACTGTTTTTT. Translating it yields CASSQSVQVRLFF.

The CDR3 sequence: CASSLYGTEAFF. CDR3 nucleotide sequence: TGTGCCAGCAGCTTGTATGGCACTGAAGCTTTCTTT. This chain uses TRBV5-6 with TRBJ1-1; unclear D gene. Germline values: CDR1 SGHDT, CDR2 YYEEEE. Trimming took off 1 base at V and 4 bases at J, with 5 bases between the two ends. CDR3 length equals 12 residues.

V gene TRBV18 combines with J gene TRBJ1-3, with 8 bases identical to TRBD1. The CDR3 covers 16 residues. The germline V gene encodes CDR1 KGHSH and CDR2 LQKENI. Trimming at V came to 3 bases and at J to 8 bases, leaving 12 bases not matched to a gene. The CDR3 here is CASSPNPTGVGDTIYF. The CDR3 nucleotides read TGTGCCAGCTCACCTAATCCGACAGGGGTCGGGGACACCATATATTTT.